This T cell receptor (beta chain) comes out of a study of shared clonotypes between healthy human individuals. The V gene's germline CDR1 is MNHNS and CDR2 SASEGT. Trimming removed 8 bases at V and 3 bases at J, with 8 bases between. The CDR3 is 12 residues long. The table came from immunoSEQ multiplex PCR; TCRdb's copy has only in-frame clones and leaves some out. The repertoire holds 1,400,000 or so clones, with approximately 98.5% as singletons. This chain connects TRBV6-1 to TRBJ2-1, with a tentative D call TRBD2 (5 bases). Specimen: naive CD4+ T cells sorted from blood. Noted subset: CD45RA+ positively selected. The TCR was taken from a man aged 25-40 years in good health. The CDR3 nucleotides read TGTGCCAGCGACTATTTCTACAATGAGCAGTTCTTC. It codes for CASDYFYNEQFF.